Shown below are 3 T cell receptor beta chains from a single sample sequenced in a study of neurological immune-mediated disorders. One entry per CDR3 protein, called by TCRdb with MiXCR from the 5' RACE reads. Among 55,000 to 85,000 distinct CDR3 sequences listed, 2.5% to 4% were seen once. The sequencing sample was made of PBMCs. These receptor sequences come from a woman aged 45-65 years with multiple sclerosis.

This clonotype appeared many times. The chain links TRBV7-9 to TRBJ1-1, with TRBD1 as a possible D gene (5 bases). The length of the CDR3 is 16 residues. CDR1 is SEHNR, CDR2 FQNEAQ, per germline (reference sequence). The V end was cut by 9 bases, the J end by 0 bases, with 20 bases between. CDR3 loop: CASGGTNILMNTEAFF. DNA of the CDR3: TGTGCCAGTGGGGGGACTAATATTTTGATGAACACTGAAGCTTTCTTT.

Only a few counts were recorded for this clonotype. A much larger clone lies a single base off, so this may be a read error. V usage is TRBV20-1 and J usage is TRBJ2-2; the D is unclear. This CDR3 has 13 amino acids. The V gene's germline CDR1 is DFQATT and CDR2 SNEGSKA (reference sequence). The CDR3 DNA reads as TGCAGTGATAGATGGGCGAACACCGGGGAGCTGTTTTTT. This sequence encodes CSDRWANTGELFF.

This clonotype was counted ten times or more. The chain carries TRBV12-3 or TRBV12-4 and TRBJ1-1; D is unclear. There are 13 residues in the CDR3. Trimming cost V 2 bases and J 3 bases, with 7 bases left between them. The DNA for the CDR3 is TGTGCCAGCAGTTTAATAGGTTACACTGAAGCTTTCTTT. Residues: CASSLIGYTEAFF.